This TCR beta chain was profiled in a study of blood T cell repertoires in COVID-19. Study-wide context: Spain, Italy and the United States supplied samples that represented acute and convalescent COVID-19. T cells, B-cell-depleted T cells, or PBMCs provided the cDNA or gDNA that served as material.

Germline V lookup: CDR1 SGDLS, CDR2 YYNGEE. The CDR3 contains 13 residues. V lost 2 bases to trimming and J lost 1 base, with 6 bases between them. Authors' analysis steps: Nucleated cell counts were estimated from reference gene primer amplification. Profiling relied on immunoSEQ multiplex PCR, and the TCRdb table lists in-frame clones only, not all of them. That table is the source of V, J and clone size, and D and trimming were worked out from the DNA. The sample has roughly 250,000 clones; roughly 84% are singletons. This clone was observed a single time. This chain uses TRBV9 with TRBJ1-1; D unresolved. The sample was peripheral blood. The receptor comes from a woman aged 40 to 50 who had recovered from COVID-19. CDR3 bases: TGTGCCAGCAGCGTTACGGGGAACACTGAAGCTTTCTTT. This encodes CASSVTGNTEAFF.